This TCR beta chain was sequenced for a study of shared clonotypes between healthy human individuals. Study findings and constraints: An expected dependence of interdonor clonotype sharing on sequencing depth was noted.

Using approximately 200 ng DNA, 30,000 or so T cell genomes, the sorted-subset replicate PCRs were run. Original processing notes: There were no quality scores in the junction-only immunoSEQ sequences, so filtering differed. Libraries were prepared by immunoSEQ multiplex PCR; TCRdb keeps only in-frame clonotypes and omits some of them. The V and J calls and clone size were taken over from that table, and D and trimming were inferred from the DNA. The repertoire consists of 750,000 to 1,000,000 clones, with 80% to 95% occurring once and the leading ten covering more than 20%. CD45RO-negative, CCR7-positively selected cells formed the naive CD8 fraction, excluding terminally differentiated effector memory CD45RA+ cells. None of the donors, who were healthy HIV-negative adults, had recently had acute infections or vaccinations. Of note for this clone: Its antigen is undetermined.

Looked up from germline, CDR1 is SQVTM and CDR2 is ANQGSEA. The trim removed 7 bases at V and 6 bases at J, leaving 11 bases unmatched. This CDR3 contains 14 residues. This receptor was taken from a man aged 30 to 39 in good health. This sequence joins TRBV29-1 and TRBJ1-5; TRBD1 aligns across 8 bases. Sequencing was done on a sample of naive CD8+ T cells sorted from blood. CDR3 in amino acids: CSASTGTGGQPQHF. The CDR3 region has the DNA TGCAGCGCTTCCACCGGGACAGGAGGTCAGCCCCAGCATTTT. Together with reference TRBV29-1 and TRBJ1-5, the CDR3 gives the full variable domain: SAVISQKPSRDICQRGTSLTIQCQVDSQVTMMFWYRQQPGQSLTLIATANQGSEATYESGFVIDKFPISRPNLTFSTLTVSNMSPEDSSIYLCSASTGTGGQPQHFGDGTRLSIL.